The 14 T cell receptor beta chains below were found in one sample sequenced in a study of cytomegalovirus exposure and HLA in healthy donors. The PCR made use of 60 Vbeta and 13 Jbeta primers. Assay: immunoSEQ multiplex PCR; the TCRdb copy retains only in-frame clones and omits some. The sample lists 100,000 to 150,000 clones, 81% occurring once. Sequenced: PBMCs. These receptors all come from a man aged 18 to 29 in good health and CMV-seropositive.

The chain links TRBV5-6 to TRBJ1-5; TRBD1 might be the D (5 bases). Trimming cost V 0 bases and J 6 bases, with 7 bases left between them. This CDR3 has 13 residues. Germline loops: CDR1 SGHDT, CDR2 YYEEEE. In DNA form, the CDR3 reads TGTGCCAGCAGCTTGGGTAGGGGTCAGCCCCAGCATTTT. Protein: CASSLGRGQPQHF.

The chain employs TRBV2 and TRBJ1-1; D possibly corresponds to TRBD1 (6 bases). This CDR3 is built from 15 residues. V lost 3 bases and J 1 base, leaving 12 bases between the germline ends. CDR1 is SNHLY, CDR2 FYNNEI, per germline. The CDR3 spells CASSEQGIGNTEAFF. The CDR3 DNA reads as TGTGCCAGCAGTGAGCAGGGGATAGGGAACACTGAAGCTTTCTTT.

The chain carries TRBV6-6 and TRBJ1-4; D is perhaps TRBD1 (6 bases). CDR3 size: 14 residues. CDR1 and CDR2 from the germline V gene are MNHNY and SVGAGI (reference sequence). V lost 2 bases, J lost 8 bases, and 12 bases lay in between. This CDR3 is CASSYTPDSEKLFF. For the CDR3, the DNA is TGTGCCAGCAGTTACACCCCGGACAGCGAAAAACTGTTTTTT.

V usage is TRBV18 and J usage is TRBJ1-4, with D possibly matching TRBD1 (6 bases). CDR3 length: 15 amino acids. Germline V gene sequence: CDR1 KGHSH, CDR2 LQKENI. V lost 6 bases and J lost 4, with 15 bases in between. The CDR3 bases are TGTGCCAGCTCGCTAAACAGGGACGATAATGAAAAACTGTTTTTT. Translating gives CASSLNRDDNEKLFF.

The chain employs TRBV18 and TRBJ2-5; TRBD1 matches at 7 bases. The DNA end is a closer match to TRBJ2-7, so the J assignment may be wrong. This CDR3 has 14 residues. CDR1 and CDR2 (germline): KGHSH, LQKENI. The CDR3 sequence is CASSHRDRTYEQYF. DNA for the CDR3: TGTGCCAGCTCTCACCGGGACAGAACCTACGAGCAGTACTTC.

The chain links TRBV7-2 to TRBJ1-4; 10 nucleotides match TRBD1. After removal of 5 bases from V and 7 bases from J, the junction contained 13 bases not matched to a gene. The CDR3 sequence is 17 residues long. Per germline, CDR1 SGHTA and CDR2 FQGNSA. The CDR3 spells CASSLGQGGFIGEKLFF. Written as DNA, the CDR3 is TGTGCCAGCAGCCTCGGACAGGGGGGGTTCATCGGTGAAAAACTGTTTTTT. The whole variable domain, remainder taken from reference TRBV7-2 and TRBJ1-4, is GAGVSQSPSNKVTEKGKDVELRCDPISGHTALYWYRQSLGQGLEFLIYFQGNSAPDKSGLPSDRFSAERTGGSVSTLTIQRTQQEDSAVYLCASSLGQGGFIGEKLFFGSGTQLSVL.

V is TRBV7-8 and J is TRBJ2-7; D remains unclear. The V end lost 0 bases, the J end lost 0 bases, and 15 bases lay between the germline ends. This CDR3 comprises 17 residues. Germline CDR1 is SGHVS and CDR2 is FQNEAQ. The CDR3 DNA follows: TGTGCCAGCAGCTTAGCGTCCCCAGGCCTAAGCTCCTACGAGCAGTACTTC. It encodes CASSLASPGLSSYEQYF.

The gene calls are TRBV10-3 and TRBJ2-3; 7 bases fit TRBD1. Germline V gene lookup returns CDR1 ENHRY and CDR2 SYGVKD. This CDR3 is 16 amino acids long. J was trimmed by 3 bases and V by 0 bases; bases with no gene match: 6. Here the CDR3 reads CAISESGTETTDTQYF. CDR3 DNA sequence: TGTGCCATCAGTGAGTCCGGGACAGAGACGACAGATACGCAGTATTTT.

The chain carries TRBV4-3 and TRBJ2-5; TRBD1 matches 8 bases. This CDR3 has 15 amino acids. The V segment lost 0 bases and the J segment 5 bases; nucleotides outside the gene matches: 5. Germline assignment: CDR1 LGHNA and CDR2 YSLEER. This CDR3 reads CASSQDRQGLETQYF. CDR3 in DNA: TGCGCCAGCAGCCAAGATCGACAGGGGCTCGAGACCCAGTACTTC.

CDR3 sequence (DNA): TGCGCCAGCAGTGAGTCGGGGTGGCCACGACAGCTCATCTCCTATAATTCACCCCTCCACTTT. This translates into CASSESGWPRQLISYNSPLHF. This chain connects TRBV10-1 to TRBJ1-6, with a tentative D call TRBD1 (5 bases). The germline gives CDR1 WNHNN, CDR2 SYGVQD (reference sequence). The CDR3 is 21 amino acids. V lost 0 bases and J lost 0, with 21 bases in between.

On this clone itself: The junction departs from germline at one end; a sequencing error may be responsible. Different DNA sequences within this sample yield the same CDR3. The rearrangement links TRBV5-5 to TRBJ1-4, with TRBD1 matching over 7 bases. Germline V gene sequence: CDR1 SGHKS, CDR2 YYEKEE (reference sequence). This CDR3 region has 15 residues. The CDR3 sequence is CASSTGTEMAEKLFF. The CDR3 DNA reads TGTGCCAGCAGCACGGGGACAGAAATGGCCGAAAAACTATTTTTT.

The chain carries TRBV14 and TRBJ1-3; 7 bases map to TRBD1. CDR1 SGHDN and CDR2 FVKESK come from the germline V gene. V shed 6 bases and J 2 bases; nucleotides not matched to a gene: 10. This CDR3 spans 16 amino acids. The CDR3 is CASSPPGQQAGNTIYF. CDR3 nucleotides: TGTGCCAGCAGTCCCCCGGGACAGCAAGCTGGAAACACCATATATTTT.

This chain joins TRBV18 and TRBJ2-7, with 9 bases aligning to TRBD1. Germline trimming cut 2 bases from V and 4 bases from J; bases unmatched to any gene: 9. The CDR3 has 16 residues. Germline CDR1 reads KGHSH; CDR2 reads LQKENI. The CDR3 DNA reads as TGTGCCAGCTCACCAACGGGACAGGGCTTCGTGTACGAGCAGTACTTC. As protein: CASSPTGQGFVYEQYF. Combining the CDR3 with reference TRBV18 and TRBJ2-7 gives the whole variable domain NAGVMQNPRHLVRRRGQEARLRCSPMKGHSHVYWYRQLPEEGLKFMVYLQKENIIDESGMPKERFSAEFPKEGPSILRIQQVVRGDSAAYFCASSPTGQGFVYEQYFGPGTRLTVT.

V gene TRBV7-2 combines with J gene TRBJ2-1; the match to TRBD1 covers 11 bases. Germline-derived CDR1 and CDR2 are SGHTA and FQGNSA. CDR3 length equals 15 residues. Germline trimming cut 5 bases from V and 3 bases from J; bases unmatched to any gene: 3. CDR3 region: CASSRDRGNYNEQFF. For the CDR3, the DNA is TGTGCCAGCAGCCGGGACAGGGGGAACTACAATGAGCAGTTCTTC. Full variable domain (outside the CDR3, taken from reference TRBV7-2 and TRBJ2-1): GAGVSQSPSNKVTEKGKDVELRCDPISGHTALYWYRQSLGQGLEFLIYFQGNSAPDKSGLPSDRFSAERTGGSVSTLTIQRTQQEDSAVYLCASSRDRGNYNEQFFGPGTRLTVL.